The next 12 T cell receptor beta chains were all read from a single sample in a study of cytomegalovirus exposure and HLA in healthy donors (dated by TCRdb to between 2016 and 2019). Library creation used the immunoSEQ multiplex PCR assay. For the multiplex PCR, a mixture combining 60 forward primers for TCR Vbeta segments and 13 reverse primers for TCR Jbeta segments was used. Not all clones reach the TCRdb copy of this immuneACCESS table, which keeps in-frame sequences only. Checked studies attribute under half of the gap to unresolved V genes and leave the rest unexplained. Across this sample there are 90,000 to 150,000 clones, with around 77% seen only once. The ten biggest clones cover about 5.8% of the sample. The sequencing input was PBMCs. These receptors all stem from a young man in good health and CMV-seropositive.

The rearrangement links TRBV11-2 to TRBJ2-1; 8 nucleotides match TRBD2. This CDR3 has 15 residues. After removal of 3 bases from V and 6 bases from J, the junction contained 7 bases not matched to a gene. Germline values: CDR1 SGHAT, CDR2 FQNNGV. Here the CDR3 reads CASSFDRGGGNEQFF. CDR3 sequence (DNA): TGTGCCAGCAGCTTTGATCGGGGGGGTGGCAATGAGCAGTTCTTC.

V gene TRBV28 combines with J gene TRBJ1-2; 12 bases agree with TRBD1. The CDR3 has 16 residues. V dropped 5 bases and J dropped 5; count of bases not matched to a gene: 9. From germline, CDR1 is MDHEN and CDR2 SYDVKM. CDR3 DNA sequence: TGTGCCAGCAGTCCTCAGGGACAGGGGGCTTTGTATGGCTACACCTTC. Translation gives CASSPQGQGALYGYTF.

This clone was seen once. The chain has TRBV29-1 and TRBJ2-2; maybe TRBD2 (5 bases). The germline gives CDR1 SQVTM, CDR2 ANQGSEA. The CDR3 has 14 residues. Trimming cost V 6 bases and J 3 bases, with 14 bases left between them. The CDR3 protein is CSVPSGRDTGELFF. The CDR3 bases are TGCAGCGTCCCGAGCGGAAGGGACACCGGGGAGCTGTTTTTT.

The chain carries TRBV7-4 and TRBJ1-4; 8 bases line up with TRBD1. Germline V gene data show CDR1 as SGHVT and CDR2 as SQSDAQ. With 5 bases clipped from V and 5 bases from J, the junction kept 7 bases outside the gene matches. The CDR3 consists of 15 residues. The CDR3 sequence: CASSHWTGKNEKLFF. The CDR3 coding sequence is TGTGCCAGCAGCCACTGGACAGGGAAAAATGAAAAACTGTTTTTT.

As for this clone: This CDR3 is also generated by other DNA sequences in the sample. This rearrangement joins TRBV11-2 to TRBJ1-5; 10 bases are shared with TRBD1. Looked up from germline, CDR1 is SGHAT and CDR2 is FQNNGV. The CDR3 extends over 15 amino acids. Germline trimming cut 5 bases from V and 4 bases from J; bases unmatched to any gene: 5. This CDR3 is CASSPGTGENQPQHF. The CDR3, as DNA: TGTGCCAGCAGCCCCGGGACAGGGGAAAATCAGCCCCAGCATTTT.

The DNA for the CDR3 is TGTGCCAGCAGCCTTAGGGGCTACGAGCAGTACTTC. Protein: CASSLRGYEQYF. This sequence joins TRBV7-9 and TRBJ2-7; maybe TRBD1 (5 bases). The ends were cut back, 5 bases at V and 3 bases at J, with 8 bases in the middle. This CDR3 spans 12 amino acids. The V gene's germline CDR1 is SEHNR and CDR2 FQNEAQ (reference sequence).

The rearrangement uses TRBV27 and TRBJ1-4; a possible D gene is TRBD1 (6 bases). The CDR3 extends over 15 amino acids. Germline CDR1 is MNHEY and CDR2 is SMNVEV (reference sequence). The ends were cut back, 8 bases at V and 5 bases at J, with 18 bases in the middle. The CDR3 DNA is TGTGCCAGCCGCCGGATACAGGGTATGAATGAAAAACTGTTTTTT. It specifies CASRRIQGMNEKLFF.

In nucleotides, the CDR3 is TGCGCCAGCAGGGAAGGGACACTAAACTCCTACGAGCAGTACTTC. This translates into CASREGTLNSYEQYF. V is TRBV5-1 and J is TRBJ2-7; weak D call: TRBD1 (6 bases). This CDR3 has 15 amino acids. Germline V lookup: CDR1 SGHRS, CDR2 YFSETQ. The V and J ends lost 5 bases and 0 bases respectively, with 15 bases between them.

This chain connects TRBV5-1 to TRBJ2-5, with 7 bases aligning to TRBD1. The junction had 3 bases not matched to a gene; V was cut back by 4 bases and J by 3 bases. Per germline, CDR1 SGHRS and CDR2 YFSETQ. This CDR3 has 13 residues. Here the CDR3 DNA reads TGCGCCAGCAGCGGTACAGGGGAAGAGACCCAGTACTTC. It yields the protein CASSGTGEETQYF.

The CDR3 protein is CASATGDRTDTQYF. The CDR3 DNA is TGCGCCAGCGCTACAGGGGATCGGACAGATACGCAGTATTTT. This chain links TRBV10-2 with TRBJ2-3, with TRBD1 matching 7 bases. Germline V gene sequence: CDR1 WSHSY, CDR2 SAAADI. V dropped 8 bases and J dropped 3; count of bases not matched to a gene: 8. This CDR3 region has 14 residues.

V usage is TRBV6-5 and J usage is TRBJ1-2; no clear D. Germline lookup yields CDR1 MNHEY and CDR2 SVGAGI. V lost 3 bases and J lost 4, with 15 bases in between. The CDR3 length is 15 residues. The CDR3 DNA reads TGTGCCAGCAGTTATACCGGGGTAGATACCTATGGCTACACCTTC. Translated, it gives CASSYTGVDTYGYTF.

The V call is TRBV5-1, the J call TRBJ2-5; possibly TRBD2 for D (6 bases). Germline CDR1 and CDR2: SGHRS and YFSETQ. The CDR3 length is 17 residues. Trimming took off 1 base at V and 4 bases at J, with 20 bases between the two ends. The CDR3 sequence is CASSLWGGMGVGETQYF. CDR3 nucleotide sequence: TGCGCCAGCAGCTTGTGGGGCGGGATGGGGGTAGGAGAGACCCAGTACTTC.